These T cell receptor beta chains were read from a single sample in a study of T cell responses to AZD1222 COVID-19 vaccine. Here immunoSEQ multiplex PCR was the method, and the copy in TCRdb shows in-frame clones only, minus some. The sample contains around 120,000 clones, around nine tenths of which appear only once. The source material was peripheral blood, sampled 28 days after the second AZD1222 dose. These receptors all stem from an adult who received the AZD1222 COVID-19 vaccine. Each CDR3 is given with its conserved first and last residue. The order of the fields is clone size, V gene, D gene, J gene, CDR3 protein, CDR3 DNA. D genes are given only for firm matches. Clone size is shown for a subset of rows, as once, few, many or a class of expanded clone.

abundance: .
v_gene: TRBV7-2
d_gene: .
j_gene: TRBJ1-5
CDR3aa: CASSVRGGQPQHF
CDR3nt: TGTGCCAGCAGCGTCCGCGGGGGTCAGCCCCAGCATTTT

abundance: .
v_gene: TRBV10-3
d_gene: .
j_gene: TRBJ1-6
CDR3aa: CAISTGRNSPLHF
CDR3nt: TGTGCCATCAGTACCGGGCGCAATTCACCCCTCCACTTT

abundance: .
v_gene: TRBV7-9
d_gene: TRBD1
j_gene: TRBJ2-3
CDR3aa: CASSTRQGSGDTQYF
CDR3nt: TGTGCCAGCAGCACGCGACAGGGGTCCGGAGATACGCAGTATTTT

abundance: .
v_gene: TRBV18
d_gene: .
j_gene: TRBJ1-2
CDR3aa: CASSPDYMTVLGYTF
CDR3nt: TGTGCCAGCTCACCGGATTACATGACAGTCCTTGGCTACACCTTC

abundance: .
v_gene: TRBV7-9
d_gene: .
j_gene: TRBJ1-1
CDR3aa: CASSAQVRVIAFF
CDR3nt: TGTGCCAGCAGCGCCCAAGTCCGAGTCATAGCTTTCTTT

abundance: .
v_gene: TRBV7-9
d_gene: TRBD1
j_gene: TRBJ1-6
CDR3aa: CASSWTGDNSPLHF
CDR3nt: TGTGCCAGCAGCTGGACAGGGGATAATTCACCCCTCCACTTT

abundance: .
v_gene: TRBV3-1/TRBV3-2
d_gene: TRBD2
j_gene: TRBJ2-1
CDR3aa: CASISRGGLAGVNEQFF
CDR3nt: TGTGCCAGCATCTCCCGGGGGGGACTAGCGGGAGTAAATGAGCAGTTCTTC

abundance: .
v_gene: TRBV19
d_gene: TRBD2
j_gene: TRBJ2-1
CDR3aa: CASSTREVAGRNEQFF
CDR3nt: TGTGCCAGTAGTACCCGGGAGGTAGCGGGTAGAAATGAGCAGTTCTTC

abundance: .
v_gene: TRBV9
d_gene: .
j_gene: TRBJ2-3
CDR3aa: CASSERDRDTQYF
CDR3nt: TGTGCCAGCAGCGAAAGGGACCGAGATACGCAGTATTTT

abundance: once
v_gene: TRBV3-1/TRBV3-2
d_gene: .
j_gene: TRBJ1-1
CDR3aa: CASSQGVVNTEAFF
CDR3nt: TGTGCCAGCAGCCAAGGGGTAGTGAACACTGAAGCTTTCTTT

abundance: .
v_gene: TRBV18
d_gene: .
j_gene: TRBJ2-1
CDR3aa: CASSPQGGFYNEQFF
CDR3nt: TGTGCCAGCTCACCCCAGGGCGGATTCTACAATGAGCAGTTCTTC

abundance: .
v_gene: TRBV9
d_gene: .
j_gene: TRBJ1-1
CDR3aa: CASSPWGGGTEAFF
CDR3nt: TGTGCCAGCAGCCCGTGGGGCGGGGGGACTGAAGCTTTCTTT

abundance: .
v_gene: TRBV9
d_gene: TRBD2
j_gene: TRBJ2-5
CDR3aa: CASSISGGYQETQYF
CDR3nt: TGTGCCAGCAGCATTAGCGGGGGGTACCAAGAGACCCAGTACTTC

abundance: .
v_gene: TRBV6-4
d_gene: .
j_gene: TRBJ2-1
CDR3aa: CAIWGPGGNEQFF
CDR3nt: TGTGCCATCTGGGGCCCTGGCGGTAATGAGCAGTTCTTC

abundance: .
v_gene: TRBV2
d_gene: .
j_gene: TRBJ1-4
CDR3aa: CASSEIQIGEKLFF
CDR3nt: TGTGCCAGCAGTGAAATACAGATCGGTGAAAAACTGTTTTTT

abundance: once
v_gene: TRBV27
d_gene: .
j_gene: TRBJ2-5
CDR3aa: CASSARGLQETQYF
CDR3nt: TGTGCCAGCAGTGCCCGGGGGCTTCAAGAGACCCAGTACTTC

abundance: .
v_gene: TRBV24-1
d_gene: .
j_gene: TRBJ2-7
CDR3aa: CATSDTGTGAYEQYF
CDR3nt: TGTGCCACCAGTGATACCGGGACGGGGGCCTACGAGCAGTACTTC

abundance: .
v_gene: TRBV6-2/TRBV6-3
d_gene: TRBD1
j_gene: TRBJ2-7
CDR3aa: CASSYETGGYEQYF
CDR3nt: TGTGCCAGCAGTTACGAAACAGGGGGCTACGAGCAGTACTTC

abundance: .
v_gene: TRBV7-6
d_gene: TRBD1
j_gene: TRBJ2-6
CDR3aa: CASSLRTGSSGANVLTF
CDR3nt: TGTGCCAGCAGCTTAAGGACAGGGAGCTCTGGGGCCAACGTCCTGACTTTC

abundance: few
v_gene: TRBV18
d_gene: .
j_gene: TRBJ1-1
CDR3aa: CASSPSGAAEAFF
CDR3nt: TGTGCCAGCTCACCATCCGGGGCAGCGGAAGCTTTCTTT

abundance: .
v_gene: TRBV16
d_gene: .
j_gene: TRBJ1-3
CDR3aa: CASSRTTRSSGNTIYF
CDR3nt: TGTGCCAGCAGCCGAACTACGAGGTCTTCTGGAAACACCATATATTTT

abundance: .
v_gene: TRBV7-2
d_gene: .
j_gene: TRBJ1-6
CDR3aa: CASSVTLWADSPLHF
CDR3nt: TGTGCCAGCAGCGTCACACTATGGGCTGATTCACCCCTCCACTTT